This TCR beta chain was profiled in a study of blood T cells in healthy people across ages (dated by TCRdb to about 2015). Notes on the research overall: In model experiments, template switching captured about one uniquely barcoded TCR beta cDNA molecule for every two T cells. Donors of different ages were randomly distributed across sequencing lanes to avoid experimental bias. The donors were split into four age groups: young (average 16 years), middle-aged (more than 35), aged (more than 55) and long-lived (approximately 89). For two donors (one aged 18 to 29 and one aged 80 or older), the study analyzed two additional independent replicas of 1 million unique cDNA reads from the same blood draw. To track age-related changes in TCR beta repertoire diversity, the study relied on deep sequencing normalized with unique cDNA molecular identifiers.

Systemically healthy Caucasian individuals from Russia, about 38 in total and aged roughly 6 to 100 years, were included as donors. Ten milliliters of peripheral blood were drawn from each donor into EDTA-treated Vacutainer tubes. Ficoll-Paque density-gradient centrifugation was used to isolate PBMCs, with at least 6 million per sample. Trizol reagent was used to extract total RNA from the PBMCs, yielding at least 5.5 micrograms per sample. The percentages of naive CD45RAhigh/CD27high T cells were determined by flow cytometry on a PBMC aliquot from every donor. To prepare the library, 5' RACE was applied. The listed sequencing device is Illumina HiSeq 2500. A second PCR of roughly 7 to 11 cycles was run with a J-beta primer mix and a sample-barcoded 5' primer. A template-switch 5' adaptor carrying 12 random nucleotides introduced a unique molecular identifier onto each TCR beta cDNA molecule. Each sample yielded at least 2.5 million CDR3-containing paired-end reads. All of the RNA was converted into first-strand cDNA using the Mint cDNA synthesis kit, with a TRBC-specific oligonucleotide serving as the primer. Following uracil-DNA glycosylase treatment, all cDNA underwent a first 18-cycle PCR with the universal primers M1SS and BC2_uni_R. On the authors' methods: Normalization of each sample was performed by random selection of 1 million high-quality reads, each carrying a distinct molecular identifier. Reads with shared molecular identifiers were discarded instead of being binned into consensus sequences. CDR3 identification, clonotype clustering and error correction used MiTCR with a Q25 quality threshold and the strictest error-elimination algorithm. A nonparametric unseen species model with Euler transformation was used to estimate lower-bound total TCR beta diversity. The public reads were quality trimmed at Q25 with fastp and then assembled into clones with MiXCR by TCRdb, keeping productive beta chains. A single entry per CDR3 protein holds the most common genes and DNA from its merged rows. The V and J calls and clone size are TCRdb's, not the authors'. This sample has 630,000 or so distinct CDR3 sequences in its table, and approximately 30% of those were observed once. The ten largest account for 15% to 19% of the sample.

General conclusions and limits of the study: Compared with the aged group, the long-lived group had more naive CD4+ T cells, fewer expanded clones and increased TCR diversity, a pattern suggesting age selection. A strong correlation was found between observed TCR beta diversity and the percentage of naive T cells measured by flow cytometry. Conclusive comparison of naive and antigen-experienced compartments was prevented by the profiling of bulk unsorted PBMCs. As age increased, observed TCR beta diversity per million T cells dropped in a roughly linear way, and a significant reduction was already evident by age 40. Because donor CMV infection status was unknown, age-related changes in expanded clonotypes were potentially confounded. Estimates of total diversity based on one million sequenced T cells were considered lower bounds and underestimates.

As concerns this clonotype: What antigen it recognizes has not been identified. Base qualities are missing; no much larger clone stands one base away.

Per the germline V gene (reference sequence), DFQATT is the CDR1 and SNEGSKA is the CDR2. V and J are truncated by 1 base and 0 bases respectively, leaving an intervening sequence of 8 bases. Reading from cysteine to phenylalanine, the CDR3 counts 14 amino acids. Only the CDR3 DNA is retained, 42 bases long and in frame from the first base. The receptor was derived from a woman aged 80 or over in good health. The chain links TRBV20-1 with TRBJ2-3, with an unclear D gene assignment. Sequencing input: blood. The CDR3 loop reads CSARASPSTDTQYF. The DNA sequence follows: TGCAGTGCTAGAGCCTCCCCTAGCACAGATACGCAGTATTTT.